This entry lists 18 T cell receptor beta chains sequenced from one sample in a study of T cells in Graves' hyperthyroidism and ophthalmopathy (dated by TCRdb to the late 2010s). The library was made by multiplex PCR. The listed sequencing device is Illumina HiSeq 2000. The TCR beta CDR3 regions were amplified from the RNA transcripts. The first round of RT-PCR for the TCR CDR3 was performed with the HTBI primer set and the Qiagen OneStep RT-PCR kit. Through fastp at Q25 and MiXCR, TCRdb rebuilt clones from the public reads, retaining in-frame beta chains. Rows are combined by CDR3 protein, so each entry shows the most common genes and DNA. Present in this sample are a few hundred thousand distinct CDR3 sequences, more than 15% of which were seen just once. The ten largest clones capture 3% to 4% of the sample. The material sequenced was blood. The receptors were gathered from a woman in her thirties or forties with Graves' ophthalmopathy.

The sample holds a few counts of this clonotype. The chain employs TRBV3-1 and TRBJ2-5; the match to TRBD1 covers 7 bases. This CDR3 comprises 14 residues. J lost 2 bases, V lost 8 bases, and 8 bases had no gene match. Looked up from germline, CDR1 is LGHDT and CDR2 is YNNKEL (reference sequence). The CDR3 protein is CASLKQGWQETQYF. CDR3 coding DNA: TGTGCCAGCCTGAAACAGGGGTGGCAAGAGACCCAGTACTTC.

This clonotype has ten or more counts. The rearrangement links TRBV6-1 to TRBJ1-5, with 10 bases lining up with TRBD1. The CDR3 is made up of 16 amino acids. V was pared by 2 bases and J by 3 bases, with 4 bases of the junction left unmatched. Germline V gene lookup returns CDR1 MNHNS and CDR2 SASEGT. The CDR3 DNA reads TGTGCCAGCAGTGAATGGGACAGGGGATTCAATCAGCCCCAGCATTTT. It yields the protein CASSEWDRGFNQPQHF.

There are a few counts of this clonotype. This chain joins TRBV6-1 and TRBJ1-4; no definite D call. Germline CDR1 and CDR2: MNHNS and SASEGT. The CDR3 has 16 residues. Trimming took 5 bases from V and 4 from J, leaving 17 bases between them. The CDR3 loop is CASSIRAGHLNEKLFF. The CDR3 DNA follows: TGTGCCAGCAGTATTAGGGCAGGTCATCTTAATGAAAAACTGTTTTTT.

This clonotype was detected many times. The rearrangement uses TRBV27 and TRBJ2-1; D is perhaps TRBD1 (5 bases). V was shortened by 0 bases and J by 4 bases, with 10 bases between the two germline ends. The CDR3 spans 15 residues. Germline-derived CDR1 and CDR2 are MNHEY and SMNVEV (reference sequence). CDR3 region: CASSLSRTSYNEQFF. The CDR3 DNA follows: TGTGCCAGCAGTTTATCGCGGACATCGTACAATGAGCAGTTCTTC.

The rearrangement uses TRBV7-3 and TRBJ2-3; 8 bases agree with TRBD1. The CDR3 contains 16 residues. V was pared by 5 bases and J by 5 bases, with 12 bases of the junction left unmatched. The germline gives CDR1 SGHTA, CDR2 FQGTGA. The CDR3 protein is CASSLRQGRTGDTQYF. CDR3 sequence (DNA): TGTGCCAGCAGCCTCCGACAGGGGAGGACGGGAGATACGCAGTATTTT.

This clonotype was counted ten times or more. The V gene is TRBV18, the J gene TRBJ1-1, with TRBD1 identical over 10 bases. Germline CDR1 reads KGHSH; CDR2 reads LQKENI. Trimming took 0 bases from V and 1 from J; bases not matched to a gene: 5. The CDR3 sequence is 17 residues long. In DNA, the CDR3 is TGTGCCAGCTCACCACCGCGGACAGGGGGAGCGAACACTGAAGCTTTCTTT. It encodes CASSPPRTGGANTEAFF.

In DNA, the CDR3 is TGTGCCAGCAGTTCACGCGAGGGCTCTAACTATGGCTACACCTTC. Its translation is CASSSREGSNYGYTF. The chain employs TRBV6-1 and TRBJ1-2; no clear D gene. The CDR3 is 15 amino acids. Looked up from germline, CDR1 is MNHNS and CDR2 is SASEGT. Trimming shortened V by 5 bases and J by 0 bases, and 13 bases separated the two germline ends.

The table lists this clonotype with a few counts. The chain employs TRBV29-1 and TRBJ2-1; 9 positions match TRBD2. Trimming took 6 bases from V and 9 from J; bases not matched to a gene: 9. Looked up from germline, CDR1 is SQVTM and CDR2 is ANQGSEA. The CDR3 covers 13 residues. In nucleotides, the CDR3 is TGCAGCGTCCGGGGAGCGGGAGGAAGTGAGCAGTTCTTC. Translated, it gives CSVRGAGGSEQFF.

Concerning this clonotype itself: A single base separates this from a much larger clone, so it may be a read error. The chain is built from TRBV19 and TRBJ2-6; the D is unclear. This CDR3 has 15 amino acids. Per the germline V gene, CDR1 is LNHDA and CDR2 is SQIVND (reference sequence). Trimming cost V 3 bases and J 5 bases, with 11 bases left between them. Here the CDR3 DNA reads TGTGCCAGTAGTATTATGAAGCTTAGGGCCAACGTCCTGACTTTC. Translating gives CASSIMKLRANVLTF.

This sequence joins TRBV3-1 and TRBJ2-1; D may match TRBD1 or TRBD2 (6 bases each). V gave up 2 bases and J gave up 12 bases, with 8 bases separating them. CDR1 and CDR2 from the germline V gene are LGHDT and YNNKEL (reference sequence). This CDR3 contains 11 residues. The CDR3 reads CASSQKGGQFF. Written as DNA, the CDR3 is TGTGCCAGCAGCCAAAAGGGGGGGCAGTTCTTC.

This clonotype was seen repeatedly, ten times or more. The rearrangement links TRBV2 to TRBJ1-1; D unresolved. The germline V gene has CDR1 SNHLY and CDR2 FYNNEI. CDR3 size: 13 residues. V lost 10 bases to trimming and J lost 1 base, with 13 bases between them. The CDR3 is CATTEEQNTEAFF. CDR3 nucleotide sequence: TGTGCCACCACAGAGGAGCAGAACACTGAAGCTTTCTTT.

Ten or more counts support this clonotype. This rearrangement joins TRBV6-1 to TRBJ2-1; D gene uncertain. Germline V CDR1 and CDR2: MNHNS, SASEGT. The CDR3 consists of 11 residues. The V gene lost 10 bases and the J gene lost 7 bases, with 11 bases spanning the gap. The CDR3 DNA follows: TGTGCCAATTCCATGGTTAATGAGCAGTTCTTC. Amino acid sequence: CANSMVNEQFF.

The chain employs TRBV5-6 and TRBJ1-1; D is perhaps TRBD1 (6 bases). Trimming left V 0 bases short and J 3 bases short, with 18 bases between. Germline CDR1 is SGHDT and CDR2 is YYEEEE. The CDR3 spans 17 residues. The CDR3 sequence is CASSLEWTGAEDTEAFF. The CDR3, as DNA: TGTGCCAGCAGCTTGGAATGGACGGGGGCGGAGGACACTGAAGCTTTCTTT.

The sample holds many counts of this clonotype. This rearrangement joins TRBV28 to TRBJ2-3, with D hard to call. Germline V gives CDR1 MDHEN, CDR2 SYDVKM. This CDR3 region has 13 residues. V lost 2 bases and J 2 bases, leaving 5 bases between the germline ends. The CDR3 sequence is CASSLRITDTQYF. DNA of the CDR3: TGTGCCAGCAGTTTACGCATCACAGATACGCAGTATTTT.

The chain employs TRBV7-9 and TRBJ2-1; TRBD1 matches 8 bases. CDR1 and CDR2 (germline): SEHNR, FQNEAQ (reference sequence). The CDR3 is 17 residues long. V shed 6 bases, J shed 3 bases, and the junction held 13 bases outside the gene matches. The CDR3 is CASRSGFRTGIYNEQFF. DNA of the CDR3: TGTGCCAGCAGGTCAGGGTTCCGGACAGGGATCTACAATGAGCAGTTCTTC.

There are a few counts of this clonotype. The chain links TRBV4-1 to TRBJ1-5, with D unresolved. Per germline, CDR1 MGHRA and CDR2 YSYEKL. This CDR3 has 16 amino acids. With 0 bases removed from V and 4 bases from J, the gap between germline ends came to 13 bases. The CDR3 loop reads CASSQDSFGVNQPQHF. DNA for the CDR3: TGCGCCAGCAGCCAAGATAGCTTTGGGGTTAATCAGCCCCAGCATTTT.

Ten or more counts support this clonotype. The chain links TRBV3-1 to TRBJ1-2, with D unresolved. V was clipped by 5 bases and J by 4 bases, with 17 bases between them. The CDR3 is 15 amino acids. Germline V lookup: CDR1 LGHDT, CDR2 YNNKEL (reference sequence). CDR3 sequence reads: CASSVRAVVGYGYTF. The CDR3 bases are TGTGCCAGCAGCGTACGAGCCGTAGTTGGCTATGGCTACACCTTC.

V usage is TRBV7-9 and J usage is TRBJ2-5; the D gene could be TRBD1 or TRBD2 (5 bases each). The V end was cut by 1 base, the J end by 0 bases, with 9 bases between. There are 15 residues in the CDR3. The germline gives CDR1 SEHNR, CDR2 FQNEAQ (reference sequence). The CDR3 DNA follows: TGTGCCAGCAGCTTAGGGGGACCAAACCAAGAGACCCAGTACTTC. This sequence encodes CASSLGGPNQETQYF.